A selection of T cell receptor beta chains follows, all from one sample in a study of blood T cell repertoires in COVID-19. Repertoires were generated with immunoSEQ multiplex PCR, while TCRdb's copy carries only in-frame clones and drops some. Among about 170,000 clones, approximately 83% were seen once, and the ten largest hold approximately 11%. Sequencing was performed on peripheral blood. The source of these receptors is a man aged 65 to 85 with active or convalescent COVID-19. CDR3s include the opening cysteine and the closing phenylalanine or tryptophan. Each record gives: CDR3 length, D gene, J gene, clone size, V gene, CDR3 protein, CDR3 DNA. D genes are given only for firm matches. Expanded clones are given a class, and other clones once, few, many or no size at all.

length: 15; D: TRBD1; J: TRBJ2-7; size: .; V: TRBV4-3; CDR3: CASSRFRDSGYEQYF; DNA: TGCGCCAGCAGCCGGTTTAGGGACAGTGGCTACGAGCAGTACTTC
length: 15; D: .; J: TRBJ2-7; size: .; V: TRBV6-5; CDR3: CASSPSTRRAYEQYF; DNA: TGTGCCAGCAGCCCCTCCACCCGGCGGGCCTACGAGCAGTACTTC
length: 12; D: .; J: TRBJ1-3; size: once; V: TRBV7-3; CDR3: CASSSPGDTIYF; DNA: TGTGCCAGCAGCTCCCCCGGGGACACCATATATTTT
length: 15; D: .; J: TRBJ2-7; size: .; V: TRBV28; CDR3: CASSLSGGGPYEQYF; DNA: TGTGCCAGCAGTTTAAGTGGAGGGGGCCCCTACGAGCAGTACTTC
length: 16; D: TRBD2; J: TRBJ2-2; size: .; V: TRBV13; CDR3: CASTQGGRSNTGELFF; DNA: TGTGCCAGCACCCAGGGAGGGAGATCGAACACCGGGGAGCTGTTTTTT
length: 12; D: .; J: TRBJ1-2; size: once; V: TRBV6-1; CDR3: CASSELAGGYTF; DNA: TGTGCCAGCAGTGAACTCGCCGGGGGCTACACCTTC
length: 14; D: TRBD1; J: TRBJ1-1; size: few; V: TRBV19; CDR3: CASRTGVANTEAFF; DNA: TGTGCCAGTAGGACAGGGGTGGCGAACACTGAAGCTTTCTTT
length: 13; D: TRBD1; J: TRBJ1-2; size: .; V: TRBV27; CDR3: CASSALGQAGDTF; DNA: TGTGCCAGCAGTGCCCTCGGACAGGCTGGGGACACCTTC
length: 15; D: TRBD2; J: TRBJ2-1; size: .; V: TRBV30; CDR3: CAWSALAGGTNEQFF; DNA: TGTGCCTGGAGTGCGTTAGCGGGGGGGACCAATGAGCAGTTCTTC
length: 12; D: TRBD2; J: TRBJ2-1; size: .; V: TRBV29-1; CDR3: CSATSDHNEQFF; DNA: TGCAGCGCAACTAGCGACCACAATGAGCAGTTCTTC
length: 20; D: TRBD2; J: TRBJ2-4; size: once; V: TRBV18; CDR3: CASSPLFLAGGKIAKNIQYF; DNA: TGTGCCAGCTCACCACTGTTTCTAGCGGGAGGCAAAATAGCCAAAAACATTCAGTACTTC
length: 15; D: TRBD1; J: TRBJ1-1; size: few; V: TRBV19; CDR3: CASSIRGQGSTEAFF; DNA: TGTGCCAGTAGTATAAGAGGACAGGGAAGCACTGAAGCTTTCTTT
length: 14; D: .; J: TRBJ1-6; size: once; V: TRBV5-1; CDR3: CASSIGDYNSPLHF; DNA: TGCGCCAGCAGCATAGGGGATTACAATTCACCCCTCCACTTT
length: 14; D: TRBD2; J: TRBJ2-7; size: .; V: TRBV6-5; CDR3: CASRPTSQTYEQYF; DNA: TGTGCCAGCAGGCCGACTAGCCAAACCTACGAGCAGTACTTC
length: 16; D: TRBD1; J: TRBJ2-1; size: .; V: TRBV7-2; CDR3: CASSLTSGQGSHEQFF; DNA: TGTGCCAGCAGCTTAACTTCGGGACAGGGGTCCCATGAGCAGTTCTTC
length: 15; D: TRBD1; J: TRBJ2-7; size: once; V: TRBV5-1; CDR3: CASRVTGGPGYEQYF; DNA: TGCGCCAGCAGAGTGACAGGGGGCCCGGGCTACGAGCAGTACTTC
length: 16; D: TRBD2; J: TRBJ2-1; size: .; V: TRBV28; CDR3: CASSRLAGPASNEQFF; DNA: TGTGCCAGCAGTCGACTAGCGGGACCCGCCAGTAATGAGCAGTTCTTC
length: 13; D: TRBD2; J: TRBJ2-1; size: .; V: TRBV7-2; CDR3: CASRGGTRNEQFF; DNA: TGTGCCAGCCGCGGCGGGACTAGGAATGAGCAGTTCTTC
length: 16; D: TRBD1; J: TRBJ2-5; size: .; V: TRBV28; CDR3: CASASPIRTGWETQYF; DNA: TGTGCCAGCGCCTCGCCCATCCGGACAGGATGGGAGACCCAGTACTTC
length: 12; D: .; J: TRBJ2-1; size: .; V: TRBV3-1/TRBV3-2; CDR3: CASSQLGNEQFF; DNA: TGTGCCAGCAGCCAACTCGGGAATGAGCAGTTCTTC
length: 13; D: .; J: TRBJ2-7; size: .; V: TRBV14; CDR3: CASSQVRGHEQYF; DNA: TGTGCCAGCAGCCAAGTCAGGGGCCACGAGCAGTACTTC
length: 11; D: .; J: TRBJ1-2; size: once; V: TRBV6-5; CDR3: CASSPGYGYTF; DNA: TGTGCCAGCAGTCCAGGGTATGGCTACACCTTC
length: 15; D: .; J: TRBJ1-1; size: .; V: TRBV10-1; CDR3: CASSPDQRGNTEAFF; DNA: TGCGCCAGCAGCCCTGACCAGAGAGGGAACACTGAAGCTTTCTTT
length: 14; D: .; J: TRBJ1-1; size: .; V: TRBV6-6; CDR3: CASSYGPSNTEAFF; DNA: TGTGCCAGCAGTTACGGGCCGTCGAACACTGAAGCTTTCTTT
length: 16; D: .; J: TRBJ1-2; size: .; V: TRBV28; CDR3: CASSLGTPKANYGYTF; DNA: TGTGCCAGCAGTTTAGGCACCCCCAAAGCTAACTATGGCTACACCTTC
length: 14; D: .; J: TRBJ1-5; size: few; V: TRBV6-5; CDR3: CASTGLGGDQPQHF; DNA: TGTGCCAGCACAGGACTGGGAGGGGACCAGCCCCAGCATTTT
length: 15; D: .; J: TRBJ1-1; size: .; V: TRBV18; CDR3: CASSPGVSMNTEAFF; DNA: TGTGCCAGCTCACCGGGCGTCTCTATGAACACTGAAGCTTTCTTT
length: 18; D: TRBD1; J: TRBJ1-5; size: .; V: TRBV6-2/TRBV6-3; CDR3: CASSQYGFSDRVRQPQHF; DNA: TGTGCCAGCAGCCAATATGGGTTCTCGGACAGGGTACGGCAGCCCCAGCATTTT
length: 13; D: .; J: TRBJ2-1; size: .; V: TRBV11-2; CDR3: CASSLRDWNEQFF; DNA: TGTGCCAGCAGCTTGAGGGATTGGAATGAGCAGTTCTTC
length: 14; D: .; J: TRBJ1-3; size: .; V: TRBV6-5; CDR3: CASSYGVPGNTIYF; DNA: TGTGCCAGCAGTTACGGAGTACCTGGAAACACCATATATTTT
length: 14; D: .; J: TRBJ1-6; size: .; V: TRBV18; CDR3: CASSLAGLNSPLHF; DNA: TGTGCCAGCTCCCTTGCAGGGCTAAATTCACCCCTCCACTTT
length: 15; D: .; J: TRBJ1-6; size: .; V: TRBV6-4; CDR3: CASSESGRGDSPLHF; DNA: TGTGCCAGCAGTGAAAGCGGCAGGGGAGATTCACCCCTCCACTTT
length: 14; D: .; J: TRBJ2-7; size: many; V: TRBV5-6; CDR3: CASSLEGDSYEQYF; DNA: TGTGCCAGCAGCTTGGAGGGAGACTCCTACGAGCAGTACTTC
length: 13; D: .; J: TRBJ2-7; size: .; V: TRBV11-3; CDR3: CASSLESSYEQYF; DNA: TGTGCCAGCAGCTTAGAGAGCTCCTACGAGCAGTACTTC
length: 16; D: .; J: TRBJ2-1; size: .; V: TRBV15; CDR3: CATSRAFGGGNNEQFF; DNA: TGTGCCACCAGCAGGGCTTTCGGAGGGGGCAACAATGAGCAGTTCTTC
length: 14; D: .; J: TRBJ1-2; size: .; V: TRBV19; CDR3: CASSIGTVNYGYTF; DNA: TGTGCCAGTAGTATAGGGACAGTCAACTATGGCTACACCTTC
length: 16; D: TRBD2; J: TRBJ2-2; size: .; V: TRBV5-4; CDR3: CASSLGAGANTGELFF; DNA: TGTGCCAGCAGCTTAGGAGCGGGAGCGAACACCGGGGAGCTGTTTTTT
length: 13; D: .; J: TRBJ2-7; size: .; V: TRBV12-3/TRBV12-4; CDR3: CASSFQGTYEQYF; DNA: TGTGCCAGCAGTTTCCAGGGGACCTACGAGCAGTACTTC
length: 12; D: .; J: TRBJ1-1; size: .; V: TRBV18; CDR3: CASSPEYTEAFF; DNA: TGTGCCAGCTCACCGGAGTACACTGAAGCTTTCTTT
length: 13; D: .; J: TRBJ1-1; size: few; V: TRBV30; CDR3: CAWRGSMNTEAFF; DNA: TGTGCCTGGCGTGGCAGTATGAACACTGAAGCTTTCTTT
length: 13; D: .; J: TRBJ2-5; size: .; V: TRBV30; CDR3: CAWAAGAQETQYF; DNA: TGTGCCTGGGCGGCGGGGGCGCAAGAGACCCAGTACTTC
length: 15; D: TRBD2; J: TRBJ2-1; size: once; V: TRBV6-5; CDR3: CASSLPSGSYNEQFF; DNA: TGTGCCAGCAGCCTTCCTAGCGGGAGCTACAATGAGCAGTTCTTC
length: 15; D: TRBD2; J: TRBJ2-1; size: .; V: TRBV6-5; CDR3: CASSYSRTSGNEQFF; DNA: TGTGCCAGCAGTTACTCCAGGACTAGCGGGAATGAGCAGTTCTTC
length: 19; D: .; J: TRBJ2-5; size: .; V: TRBV27; CDR3: CASSLWGTGVAGGLETQYF; DNA: TGTGCCAGCAGTTTATGGGGGACAGGGGTAGCGGGAGGGCTGGAGACCCAGTACTTC
length: 13; D: .; J: TRBJ1-5; size: .; V: TRBV13; CDR3: CASSRLQGQPQHF; DNA: TGTGCCAGCAGCCGATTACAGGGCCAGCCCCAGCATTTT
length: 16; D: .; J: TRBJ1-5; size: .; V: TRBV27; CDR3: CASSPSTGPRGQPQHF; DNA: TGTGCCAGCAGTCCCTCGACCGGGCCGAGAGGGCAGCCCCAGCATTTT
length: 14; D: .; J: TRBJ1-2; size: .; V: TRBV19; CDR3: CASSPTGRLNGYTF; DNA: TGTGCCAGTAGTCCTACAGGGCGTCTCAATGGCTACACCTTC
length: 17; D: .; J: TRBJ2-6; size: .; V: TRBV7-9; CDR3: CASSLLGLSSGANVLTF; DNA: TGTGCCAGCAGCTTATTGGGACTGAGCTCTGGGGCCAACGTCCTGACTTTC
length: 12; D: .; J: TRBJ1-1; size: .; V: TRBV12-3/TRBV12-4; CDR3: CASSFGGAKAFF; DNA: TGTGCCAGCAGTTTTGGCGGAGCTAAAGCTTTCTTT
length: 14; D: .; J: TRBJ2-3; size: .; V: TRBV3-1/TRBV3-2; CDR3: CASSQVLVADTQYF; DNA: TGTGCCAGCAGCCAAGTCTTAGTAGCAGATACGCAGTATTTT
length: 16; D: TRBD2; J: TRBJ2-7; size: .; V: TRBV12-5; CDR3: CASGSYLSGRNDEQYF; DNA: TGTGCTAGTGGTTCGTACTTATCCGGGAGGAACGACGAGCAGTACTTC
length: 17; D: TRBD1; J: TRBJ1-5; size: .; V: TRBV2; CDR3: CASRKRPGQVSNQPQHF; DNA: TGTGCCAGCAGGAAGCGACCGGGACAGGTTAGCAATCAGCCCCAGCATTTT